Listed here are 13 T cell receptor beta chains from one sample, sequenced in a study of T cell clonotyping in hematopoietic cell transplantation. Profiled with immunoSEQ multiplex PCR; TCRdb holds only in-frame clones, not every one. The sample includes some 13,000 clones, around four fifths of them seen just once. Time point given: recipient sample about 28 days before transplant, after cytoreduction. The sample here was peripheral blood mononuclear cells, taken before stem cell transplant. The receptors here all came from a man aged 60-69 years with acute myeloid leukemia. Some clones in this sample may be carry-over from other donors' samples.

The chain carries TRBV7-8 and TRBJ1-4; unclear D gene. The V end was cut by 5 bases, the J end by 5 bases, with 9 bases between. The CDR3 sequence is 13 residues long. Germline V gene data show CDR1 as SGHVS and CDR2 as FQNEAQ. The CDR3, as DNA: TGTGCCAGCAGCCGGGGTCCGAATGAAAAACTGTTTTTT. It specifies CASSRGPNEKLFF.

V and J are TRBV19 and TRBJ2-1; 12 bases line up with TRBD2. This CDR3 is 15 amino acids long. CDR1 and CDR2 from the germline V gene are LNHDA and SQIVND (reference sequence). V trimming: 3 bases; J trimming: 4 bases; junction bases outside the gene matches: 1. The CDR3 sequence is CASSMTSGGYNEQFF. For the CDR3, the DNA is TGTGCCAGTAGTATGACTAGCGGGGGATACAATGAGCAGTTCTTC.

This clone was recorded a few times. The CDR3 spells CASSPHRDTTNTEAFF. The CDR3 DNA follows: TGTGCCAGCAGCCCGCACCGGGACACCACAAACACTGAAGCTTTCTTT. The rearrangement links TRBV4-2 to TRBJ1-1; the D gene is possibly TRBD1 (6 bases). Germline-derived CDR1 and CDR2 are LGHNA and YNFKEQ. The V and J ends lost 4 bases and 2 bases respectively, with 17 bases between them. This CDR3 has 16 amino acids.

This chain uses TRBV28 with TRBJ1-5; 8 nucleotides align to TRBD1. CDR1 and CDR2 (germline): MDHEN, SYDVKM. Trimming cost V 6 bases and J 6 bases; bases outside gene matches: 7. The CDR3 sequence is 14 residues long. The CDR3 DNA reads TGTGCCAGCAGCACGGACAGGGATGTTCAGCCCCAGCATTTT. Its translation is CASSTDRDVQPQHF.

The chain uses TRBV5-1 and TRBJ1-3, with no clear D. The ends were cut back, 1 base at V and 4 bases at J, with 15 bases in the middle. CDR1 and CDR2 from the germline V gene are SGHRS and YFSETQ. CDR3 length equals 16 residues. The CDR3 DNA reads TGCGCCAGCAGCTTGTCGGCCGGGGTGGGAGGAAACACCATATATTTT. Its protein product is CASSLSAGVGGNTIYF. The variable domain in full, completed from reference TRBV5-1 and TRBJ1-3, reads KAGVTQTPRYLIKTRGQQVTLSCSPISGHRSVSWYQQTPGQGLQFLFEYFSETQRNKGNFPGRFSGRQFSNSRSEMNVSTLELGDSALYLCASSLSAGVGGNTIYFGEGSWLTVV.

The chain is built from TRBV4-2 and TRBJ2-1; 10 positions match TRBD2. Germline CDR1 is LGHNA and CDR2 is YNFKEQ. The CDR3 covers 16 residues. V gave up 1 base and J gave up 5 bases; unmatched junction bases: 5. The CDR3 DNA reads TGTGCCAGCAGCCAAGGTAGCGGGGGGTACAACAATGAGCAGTTCTTC. It specifies CASSQGSGGYNNEQFF.

This chain joins TRBV15 and TRBJ1-2; 9 bases are a match to TRBD1. Germline trimming cut 4 bases from V and 5 bases from J; bases unmatched to any gene: 5. This CDR3 is 14 amino acids long. Germline V gene data show CDR1 as LNHNV and CDR2 as YYDKDF (reference sequence). The CDR3 coding sequence is TGTGCCACCAGCAAGGGACAGGGAAGGTATGGCTACACCTTC. Protein product: CATSKGQGRYGYTF. Together with reference TRBV15 and TRBJ1-2, the CDR3 gives the full variable domain: DAMVIQNPRYQVTQFGKPVTLSCSQTLNHNVMYWYQQKSSQAPKLLFHYYDKDFNNEADTPDNFQSRRPNTSFCFLDIRSPGLGDTAMYLCATSKGQGRYGYTFGSGTRLTVV.

This chain connects TRBV19 to TRBJ1-1; D is ambiguous. V dropped 1 base and J dropped 1 base, with 7 bases sitting between them. CDR1 is LNHDA, CDR2 SQIVND, per germline (reference sequence). The CDR3 is made up of 14 amino acids. CDR3: CASSIGLGNTEAFF. CDR3 coding DNA: TGTGCCAGTAGTATAGGGCTGGGGAACACTGAAGCTTTCTTT. The whole variable domain, remainder taken from reference TRBV19 and TRBJ1-1, is DGGITQSPKYLFRKEGQNVTLSCEQNLNHDAMYWYRQDPGQGLRLIYYSQIVNDFQKGDIAEGYSVSREKKESFPLTVTSAQKNPTAFYLCASSIGLGNTEAFFGQGTRLTVV.

This clone appeared a single time. The chain employs TRBV10-3 and TRBJ1-2; TRBD1 is a possible D gene (6 bases). CDR1 is ENHRY, CDR2 SYGVKD, per germline. There are 16 residues in the CDR3. V gave up 3 bases and J gave up 2 bases, with 16 bases separating them. The CDR3, as DNA: TGTGCCATCAGTGATACCCTGACAGGAACGAACTATGGCTACACCTTC. It is translated as CAISDTLTGTNYGYTF.

The chain combines TRBV5-6 with TRBJ1-1; the D is unclear. Germline V gives CDR1 SGHDT, CDR2 YYEEEE. CDR3 size: 14 residues. Trimming left V 2 bases short and J 1 base short, with 9 bases between. CDR3 bases: TGTGCCAGCAGCTTTATTTCTACGAACACTGAAGCTTTCTTT. Amino acid sequence: CASSFISTNTEAFF.

CDR3 in DNA: TGCGCCAGCAGCTTGATGGACAGGTACACTGAAGCTTTCTTT. As protein: CASSLMDRYTEAFF. The V and J genes are TRBV5-1 and TRBJ1-1; 7 positions agree with TRBD1. V shed 1 base and J 3 bases; nucleotides not matched to a gene: 3. Per germline, CDR1 SGHRS and CDR2 YFSETQ. The CDR3 is 14 amino acids.

V is TRBV27 and J is TRBJ1-2, with a possible D match to TRBD1 (6 bases). Deletions cut 6 bases from V and 3 bases from J, with 26 bases between. Germline V lookup: CDR1 MNHEY, CDR2 SMNVEV (reference sequence). The CDR3 runs 18 residues. This CDR3 is CASRDSNPGPYLDYGYTF. In nucleotides, the CDR3 is TGTGCCAGCAGGGACAGTAACCCGGGGCCCTACCTTGACTATGGCTACACCTTC.

J is TRBJ1-1 and V is TRBV2; 7 bases are a match to TRBD1. Germline CDR1 and CDR2: SNHLY and FYNNEI. V shed 3 bases and J 5 bases; nucleotides not matched to a gene: 3. CDR3 size: 13 residues. The DNA for the CDR3 is TGTGCCAGCAGTGAGCAACAGGGGACTGAAGCTTTCTTT. Its translation: CASSEQQGTEAFF.